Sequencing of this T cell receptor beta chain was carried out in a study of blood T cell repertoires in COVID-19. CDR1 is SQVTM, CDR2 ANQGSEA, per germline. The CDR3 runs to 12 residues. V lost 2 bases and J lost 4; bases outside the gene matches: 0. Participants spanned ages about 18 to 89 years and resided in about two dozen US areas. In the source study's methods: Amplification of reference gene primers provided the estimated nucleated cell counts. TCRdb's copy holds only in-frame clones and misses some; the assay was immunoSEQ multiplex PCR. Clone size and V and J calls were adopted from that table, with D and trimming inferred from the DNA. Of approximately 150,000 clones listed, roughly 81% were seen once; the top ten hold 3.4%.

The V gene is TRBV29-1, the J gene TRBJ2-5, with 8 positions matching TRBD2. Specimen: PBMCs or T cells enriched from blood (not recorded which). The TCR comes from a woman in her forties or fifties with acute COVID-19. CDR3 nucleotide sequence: TGCAGCGTTGAAACTAGCGGAGAGACCCAGTACTTC. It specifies CSVETSGETQYF.